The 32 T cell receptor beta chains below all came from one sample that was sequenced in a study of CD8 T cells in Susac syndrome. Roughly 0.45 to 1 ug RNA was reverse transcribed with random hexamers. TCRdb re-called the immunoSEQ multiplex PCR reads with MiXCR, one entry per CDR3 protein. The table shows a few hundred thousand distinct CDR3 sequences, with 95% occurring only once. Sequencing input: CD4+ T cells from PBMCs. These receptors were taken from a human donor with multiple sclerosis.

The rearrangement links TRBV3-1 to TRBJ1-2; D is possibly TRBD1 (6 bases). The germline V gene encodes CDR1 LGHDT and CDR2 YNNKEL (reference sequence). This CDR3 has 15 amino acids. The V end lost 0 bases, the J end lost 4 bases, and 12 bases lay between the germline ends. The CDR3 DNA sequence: TGTGCCAGCAGCCAAGAGGACAGCAGATCCTATGGCTACACCTTC. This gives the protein CASSQEDSRSYGYTF.

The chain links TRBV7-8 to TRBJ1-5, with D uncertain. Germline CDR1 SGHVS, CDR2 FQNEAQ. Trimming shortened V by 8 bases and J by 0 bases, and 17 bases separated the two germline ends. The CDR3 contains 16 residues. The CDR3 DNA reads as TGTGCCAGCGCGCCGACTCTGGGGTCTAGCAATCAGCCCCAGCATTTT. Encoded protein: CASAPTLGSSNQPQHF.

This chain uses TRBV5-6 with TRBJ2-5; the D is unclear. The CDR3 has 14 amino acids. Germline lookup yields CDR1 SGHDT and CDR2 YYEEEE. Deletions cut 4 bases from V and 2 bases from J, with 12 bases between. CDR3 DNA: TGTGCCAGCAGCCGGACGCGGCGTCAAGAGACCCAGTACTTC. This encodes CASSRTRRQETQYF.

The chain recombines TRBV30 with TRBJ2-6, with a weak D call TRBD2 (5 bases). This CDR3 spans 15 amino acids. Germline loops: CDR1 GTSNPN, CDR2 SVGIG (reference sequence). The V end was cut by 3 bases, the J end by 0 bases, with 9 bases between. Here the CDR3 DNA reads TGTGCCTGGAGCCGGGAATTCTCTGGGGCCAACGTCCTGACTTTC. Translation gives CAWSREFSGANVLTF.

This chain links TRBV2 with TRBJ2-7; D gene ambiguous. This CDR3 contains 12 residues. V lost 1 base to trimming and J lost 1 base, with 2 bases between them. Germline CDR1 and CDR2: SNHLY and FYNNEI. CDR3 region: CASSEGSYEQYF. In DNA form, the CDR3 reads TGTGCCAGCAGTGAAGGGTCCTACGAGCAGTACTTC.

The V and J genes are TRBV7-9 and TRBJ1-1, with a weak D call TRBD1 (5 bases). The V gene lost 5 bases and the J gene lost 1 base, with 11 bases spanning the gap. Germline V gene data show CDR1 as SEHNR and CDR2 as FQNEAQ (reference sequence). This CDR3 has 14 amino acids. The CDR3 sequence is CASSPPGRNTEAFF. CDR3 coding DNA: TGTGCCAGCAGCCCACCGGGACGGAACACTGAAGCTTTCTTT.

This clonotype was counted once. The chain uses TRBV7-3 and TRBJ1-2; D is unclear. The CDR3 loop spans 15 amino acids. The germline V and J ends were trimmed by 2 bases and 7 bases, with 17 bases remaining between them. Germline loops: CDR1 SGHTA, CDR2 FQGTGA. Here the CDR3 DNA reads TGTGCCAGCAGCTTATCCGTCAGCGCAAATGTTGGCTACACCTTC. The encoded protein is CASSLSVSANVGYTF.

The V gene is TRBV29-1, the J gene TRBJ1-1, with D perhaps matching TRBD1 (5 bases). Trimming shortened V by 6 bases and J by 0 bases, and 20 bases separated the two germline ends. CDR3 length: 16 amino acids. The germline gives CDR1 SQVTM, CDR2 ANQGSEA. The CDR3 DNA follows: TGCAGCGTCGACCGCAGGGCCCTGGACCTGAACACTGAAGCTTTCTTT. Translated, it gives CSVDRRALDLNTEAFF.

Here the CDR3 DNA reads TGCAGTGCTAGGCCGCCTAGCGGGAGATACGAGCAGTACTTC. Protein: CSARPPSGRYEQYF. V is TRBV20-1 and J is TRBJ2-7; 10 bases match TRBD2. Germline V gives CDR1 DFQATT, CDR2 SNEGSKA (reference sequence). Trimming cost V 3 bases and J 4 bases; bases outside gene matches: 6. The CDR3 sequence is 14 residues long.

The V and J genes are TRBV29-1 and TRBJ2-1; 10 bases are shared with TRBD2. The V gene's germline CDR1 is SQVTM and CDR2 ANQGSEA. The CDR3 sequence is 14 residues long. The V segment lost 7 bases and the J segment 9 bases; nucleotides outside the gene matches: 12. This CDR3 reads CSGGSSGRSGEQFF. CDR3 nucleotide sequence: TGCAGCGGGGGGTCTAGCGGGAGATCTGGTGAGCAGTTCTTC.

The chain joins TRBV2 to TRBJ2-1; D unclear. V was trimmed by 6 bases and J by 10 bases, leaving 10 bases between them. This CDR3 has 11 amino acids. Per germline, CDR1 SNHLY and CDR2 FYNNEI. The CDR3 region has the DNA TGTGCCAGCAGACGACAAGTAGAGCAGTTCTTC. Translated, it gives CASRRQVEQFF.

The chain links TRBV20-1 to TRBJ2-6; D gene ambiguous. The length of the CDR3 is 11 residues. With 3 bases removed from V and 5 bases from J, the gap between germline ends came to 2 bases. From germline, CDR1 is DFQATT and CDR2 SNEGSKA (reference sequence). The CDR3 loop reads CSASWANVLTF. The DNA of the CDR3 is TGCAGTGCTAGCTGGGCCAACGTCCTGACTTTC.

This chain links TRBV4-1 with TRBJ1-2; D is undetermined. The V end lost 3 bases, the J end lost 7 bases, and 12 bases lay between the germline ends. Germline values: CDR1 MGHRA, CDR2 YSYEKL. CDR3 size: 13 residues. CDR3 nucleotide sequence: TGCGCCAGCAGCCAGTCGGAGGGTGGTGGCTACACCTTC. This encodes CASSQSEGGGYTF.

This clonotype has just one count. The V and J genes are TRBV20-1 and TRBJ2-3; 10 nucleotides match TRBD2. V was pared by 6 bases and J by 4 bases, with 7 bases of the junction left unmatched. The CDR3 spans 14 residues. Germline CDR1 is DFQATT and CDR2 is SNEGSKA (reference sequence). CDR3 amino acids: CSANLAGVSDTQYF. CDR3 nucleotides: TGCAGTGCAAATCTAGCGGGAGTCTCAGATACGCAGTATTTT.

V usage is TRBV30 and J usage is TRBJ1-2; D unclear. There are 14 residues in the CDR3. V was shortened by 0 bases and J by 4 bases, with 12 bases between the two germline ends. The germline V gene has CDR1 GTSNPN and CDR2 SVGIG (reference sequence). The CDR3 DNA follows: TGTGCCTGGAGTGTAAGTCAGACCTTCTATGGCTACACCTTC. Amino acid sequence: CAWSVSQTFYGYTF.

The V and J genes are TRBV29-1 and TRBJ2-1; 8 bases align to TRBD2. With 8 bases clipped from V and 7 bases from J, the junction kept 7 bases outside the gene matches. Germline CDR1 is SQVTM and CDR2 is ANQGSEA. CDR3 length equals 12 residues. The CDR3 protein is CSLLAGWNEQFF. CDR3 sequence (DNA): TGCAGCCTTTTAGCGGGATGGAATGAGCAGTTCTTC.

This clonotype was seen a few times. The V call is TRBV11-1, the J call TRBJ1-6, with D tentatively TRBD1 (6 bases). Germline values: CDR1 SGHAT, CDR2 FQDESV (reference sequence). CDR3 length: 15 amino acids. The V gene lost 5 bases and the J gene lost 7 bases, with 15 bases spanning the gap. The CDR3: CASSNRVLGNSPLHF. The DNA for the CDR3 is TGTGCCAGCAGCAACAGGGTCCTCGGGAATTCACCCCTCCACTTT.

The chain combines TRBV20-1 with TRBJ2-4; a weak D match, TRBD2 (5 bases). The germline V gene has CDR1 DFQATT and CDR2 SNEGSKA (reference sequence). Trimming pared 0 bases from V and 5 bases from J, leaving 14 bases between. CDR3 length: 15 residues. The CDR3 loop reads CSARDSRGQENIQYF. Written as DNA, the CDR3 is TGCAGTGCTAGAGATTCTCGAGGGCAGGAAAACATTCAGTACTTC.

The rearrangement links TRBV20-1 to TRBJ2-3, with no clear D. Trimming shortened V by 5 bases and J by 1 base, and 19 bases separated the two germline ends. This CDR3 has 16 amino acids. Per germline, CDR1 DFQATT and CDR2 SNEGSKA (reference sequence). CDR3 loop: CSAEAPPGGGTDTQYF. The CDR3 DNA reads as TGCAGTGCTGAAGCCCCCCCCGGCGGAGGCACAGATACGCAGTATTTT.

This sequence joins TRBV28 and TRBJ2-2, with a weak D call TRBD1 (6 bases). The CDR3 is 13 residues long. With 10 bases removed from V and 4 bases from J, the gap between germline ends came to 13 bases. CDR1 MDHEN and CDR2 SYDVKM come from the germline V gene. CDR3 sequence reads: CATNTGSTGELFF. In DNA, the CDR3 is TGTGCCACCAATACAGGGAGCACCGGGGAGCTGTTTTTT.

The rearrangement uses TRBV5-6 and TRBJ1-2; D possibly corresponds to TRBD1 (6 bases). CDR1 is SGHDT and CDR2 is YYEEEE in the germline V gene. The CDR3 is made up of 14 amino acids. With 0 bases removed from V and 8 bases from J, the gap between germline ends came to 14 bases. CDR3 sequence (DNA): TGTGCCAGCAGCTTGGGAGGCAGGGACAACGGCTACACCTTC. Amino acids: CASSLGGRDNGYTF.

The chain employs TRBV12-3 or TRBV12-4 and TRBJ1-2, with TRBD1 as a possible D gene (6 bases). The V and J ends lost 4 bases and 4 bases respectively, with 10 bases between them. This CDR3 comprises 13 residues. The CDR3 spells CASSSQGSYGYTF. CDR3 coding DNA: TGTGCCAGCAGTTCACAGGGCTCCTATGGCTACACCTTC.

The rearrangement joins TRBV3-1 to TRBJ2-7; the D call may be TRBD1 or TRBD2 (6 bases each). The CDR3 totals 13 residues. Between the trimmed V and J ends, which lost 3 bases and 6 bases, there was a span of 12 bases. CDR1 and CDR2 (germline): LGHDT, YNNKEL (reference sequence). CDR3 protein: CASSQSGAGEQYF. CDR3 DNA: TGTGCCAGCAGCCAGTCGGGGGCTGGCGAGCAGTACTTC.

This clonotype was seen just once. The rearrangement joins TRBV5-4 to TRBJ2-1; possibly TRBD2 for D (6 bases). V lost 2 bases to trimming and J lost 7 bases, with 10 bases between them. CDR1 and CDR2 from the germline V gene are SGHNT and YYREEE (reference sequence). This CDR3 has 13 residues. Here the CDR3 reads CASSFLLANEQFF. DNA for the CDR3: TGTGCCAGCAGCTTCCTACTAGCTAATGAGCAGTTCTTC.

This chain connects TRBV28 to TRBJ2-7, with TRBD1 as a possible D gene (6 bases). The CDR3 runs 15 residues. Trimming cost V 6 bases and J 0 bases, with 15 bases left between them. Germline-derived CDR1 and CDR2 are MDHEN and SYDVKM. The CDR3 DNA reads TGTGCCAGCAGCTCCGGACAGTGGAGCTCCTACGAGCAGTACTTC. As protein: CASSSGQWSSYEQYF.

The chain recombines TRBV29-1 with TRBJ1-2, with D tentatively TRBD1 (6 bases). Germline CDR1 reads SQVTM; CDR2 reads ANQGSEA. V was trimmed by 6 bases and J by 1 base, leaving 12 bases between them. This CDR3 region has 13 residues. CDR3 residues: CSVAGQYNYGYTF. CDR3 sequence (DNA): TGCAGCGTCGCAGGACAGTATAACTATGGCTACACCTTC. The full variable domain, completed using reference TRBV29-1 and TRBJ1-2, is SAVISQKPSRDICQRGTSLTIQCQVDSQVTMMFWYRQQPGQSLTLIATANQGSEATYESGFVIDKFPISRPNLTFSTLTVSNMSPEDSSIYLCSVAGQYNYGYTFGSGTRLTVV.

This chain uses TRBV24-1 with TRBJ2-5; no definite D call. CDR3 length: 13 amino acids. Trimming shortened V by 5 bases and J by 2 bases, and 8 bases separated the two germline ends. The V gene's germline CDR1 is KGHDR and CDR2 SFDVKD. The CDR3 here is CATSGGAQETQYF. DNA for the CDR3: TGTGCCACCAGTGGAGGAGCTCAAGAGACCCAGTACTTC.

This chain's CDR3 is CASSGSSNTIYF. The CDR3 nucleotides read TGTGCCAGCAGCGGATCCTCAAACACCATATATTTT. The chain uses TRBV7-9 and TRBJ1-3; D is unclear. Trimming stripped 5 bases from V and 6 bases from J, with 8 bases between. The CDR3 has 12 residues. Germline CDR1 SEHNR, CDR2 FQNEAQ (reference sequence). The full variable domain, its missing parts supplied by reference TRBV7-9 and TRBJ1-3, is DTGVSQNPRHKITKRGQNVTFRCDPISEHNRLYWYRQTLGQGPEFLTYFQNEAQLEKSRLLSDRFSAERPKGSFSTLEIQRTEQGDSAMYLCASSGSSNTIYFGEGSWLTVV.

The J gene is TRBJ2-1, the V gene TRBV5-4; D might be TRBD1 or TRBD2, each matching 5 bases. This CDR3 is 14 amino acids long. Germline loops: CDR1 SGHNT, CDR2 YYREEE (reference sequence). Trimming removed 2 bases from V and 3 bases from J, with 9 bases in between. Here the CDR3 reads CASSFGDVYNEQFF. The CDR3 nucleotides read TGTGCCAGCAGCTTTGGGGACGTCTACAATGAGCAGTTCTTC.

CDR3 DNA sequence: TGTGCCAGCAGTGTAGAACCGGGACTTAACTATGGCTACACCTTC. This codes for CASSVEPGLNYGYTF. The chain recombines TRBV2 with TRBJ1-2, with D tentatively TRBD1 (5 bases). There are 15 residues in the CDR3. The V gene's germline CDR1 is SNHLY and CDR2 FYNNEI. Trimming pared 4 bases from V and 1 base from J, leaving 13 bases between.

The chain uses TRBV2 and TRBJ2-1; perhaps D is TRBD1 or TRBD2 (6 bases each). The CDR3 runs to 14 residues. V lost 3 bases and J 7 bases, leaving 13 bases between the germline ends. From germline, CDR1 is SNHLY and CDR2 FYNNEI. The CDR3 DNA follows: TGTGCCAGCAGTGACAGGGGAGGTCGGAATGAGCAGTTCTTC. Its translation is CASSDRGGRNEQFF.

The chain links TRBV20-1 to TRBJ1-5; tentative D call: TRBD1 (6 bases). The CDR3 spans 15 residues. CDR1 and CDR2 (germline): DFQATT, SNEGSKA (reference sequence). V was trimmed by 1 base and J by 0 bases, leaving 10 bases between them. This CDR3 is CSARGGGNSNQPQHF. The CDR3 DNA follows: TGCAGTGCTAGAGGGGGGGGCAATAGCAATCAGCCCCAGCATTTT.